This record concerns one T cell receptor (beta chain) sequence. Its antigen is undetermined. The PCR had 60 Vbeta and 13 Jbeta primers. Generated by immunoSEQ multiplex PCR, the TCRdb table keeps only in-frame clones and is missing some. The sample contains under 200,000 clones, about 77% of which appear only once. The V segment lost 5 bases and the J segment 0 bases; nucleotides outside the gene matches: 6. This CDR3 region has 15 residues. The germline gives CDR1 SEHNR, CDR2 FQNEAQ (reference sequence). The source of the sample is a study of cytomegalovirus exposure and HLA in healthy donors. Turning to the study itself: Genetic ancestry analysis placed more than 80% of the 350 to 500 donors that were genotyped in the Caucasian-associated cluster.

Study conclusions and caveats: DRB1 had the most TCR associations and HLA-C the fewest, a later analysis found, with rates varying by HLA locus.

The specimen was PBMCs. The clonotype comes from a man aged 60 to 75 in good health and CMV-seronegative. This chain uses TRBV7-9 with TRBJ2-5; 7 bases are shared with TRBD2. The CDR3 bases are TGTGCCAGCAGCCCACTAGCGTGGTACCAAGAGACCCAGTACTTC. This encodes CASSPLAWYQETQYF.